The 29 T cell receptor beta chains reported below all come from one sample, sequenced in a study of T cells in Graves' hyperthyroidism and ophthalmopathy. Using RNA transcripts as the source, TCR beta CDR3 regions were amplified. The HTBI set primed first-round TCR CDR3 RT-PCR. TCRdb redid the calling of the multiplex PCR reads with MiXCR, one entry per CDR3 protein. The sample includes 450,000 to 600,000 distinct CDR3 sequences, 15% to 20% of them seen just once. Sequenced material: blood. The receptors come from a man aged 35-49 years with Graves' ophthalmopathy.

As for this clonotype: Being one base from a much bigger clone, this may be a read error. The chain combines TRBV30 with TRBJ1-1; 9 bases are shared with TRBD1. CDR1 is GTSNPN and CDR2 is SVGIG in the germline V gene (reference sequence). The CDR3 loop spans 13 amino acids. V was clipped by 4 bases and J by 5 bases; unmatched bases: 5. CDR3 nucleotide sequence: TGTGCCTGGAATGACAGGGGGTGGACTGAAGCTTTCTTT. Amino acids: CAWNDRGWTEAFF.

This clonotype has at least ten counts. The rearrangement joins TRBV20-1 to TRBJ1-1, with D possibly being TRBD1 (6 bases). The V gene's germline CDR1 is DFQATT and CDR2 SNEGSKA (reference sequence). This CDR3 contains 13 residues. V dropped 3 bases and J dropped 7 bases, with 15 bases sitting between them. The CDR3 is CSARPRGDIEAFF. CDR3 coding DNA: TGCAGTGCTAGGCCACGAGGGGACATTGAAGCTTTCTTT.

This clonotype came up a few times. The chain is built from TRBV20-1 and TRBJ2-7, with D perhaps matching TRBD1 (5 bases). Germline V gene data show CDR1 as DFQATT and CDR2 as SNEGSKA (reference sequence). Trimming took 3 bases from V and 1 from J, leaving 10 bases between them. CDR3 size: 13 residues. CDR3 in DNA: TGCAGTGCTAGCGTTCAGGGTTCCTACGAGCAGTACTTC. Protein sequence: CSASVQGSYEQYF.

This clonotype was counted at least ten times. This chain links TRBV5-1 with TRBJ2-7, with 10 nucleotides matching TRBD2. V lost 2 bases to trimming and J lost 0 bases; unmatched junction nucleotides: 8. CDR1 and CDR2 from the germline V gene are SGHRS and YFSETQ. The CDR3 contains 17 residues. The chain's CDR3 is CASSFSASGGSSYEQYF. In DNA form, the CDR3 reads TGCGCCAGCAGCTTTTCAGCTAGCGGGGGAAGCTCCTACGAGCAGTACTTC.

The table lists this clonotype with a few counts. The rearrangement joins TRBV6-1 to TRBJ2-2, with 11 bases fitting TRBD2. Germline V gene data show CDR1 as MNHNS and CDR2 as SASEGT. CDR3 length: 15 residues. The ends lost 6 bases at V and 2 bases at J; junction bases unmatched: 2. The CDR3 is CASRRLAGNTGELFF. Written as DNA, the CDR3 is TGTGCCAGCAGAAGACTAGCGGGAAACACCGGGGAGCTGTTTTTT.

Ten or more counts support this clonotype. The V and J genes are TRBV30 and TRBJ1-3, with D unclear. V lost 4 bases to trimming and J lost 0 bases, with 7 bases between them. The CDR3 runs 13 residues. Per the germline V gene, CDR1 is GTSNPN and CDR2 is SVGIG (reference sequence). The CDR3 nucleotides read TGTGCCTGGAACCGCGACTCTGGAAACACCATATATTTT. It encodes CAWNRDSGNTIYF.

The chain has TRBV10-3 and TRBJ1-3, with a possible D match to TRBD1 (5 bases). Germline CDR1 and CDR2: ENHRY and SYGVKD. Between the trimmed V and J ends, which lost 0 bases and 0 bases, there was a span of 12 bases. The CDR3 totals 17 residues. This CDR3 is CAISESWAGSSGNTIYF. The CDR3 nucleotides read TGTGCCATCAGTGAGTCGTGGGCAGGGAGCTCTGGAAACACCATATATTTT.

This clonotype showed up many times. This rearrangement joins TRBV11-2 to TRBJ2-3, with D perhaps assigned TRBD1 or TRBD2 (5 bases each). The CDR3 is 16 amino acids. Trimming took off 5 bases at V and 2 bases at J, with 17 bases between the two ends. Per germline, CDR1 SGHAT and CDR2 FQNNGV. The chain's CDR3 is CASSPSGTRYTDTQYF. In DNA form, the CDR3 reads TGTGCCAGCAGCCCATCAGGGACCCGCTACACAGATACGCAGTATTTT.

A word on this clonotype: A much larger clone sits a single nucleotide away, making a read error possible. The chain employs TRBV5-1 and TRBJ2-6; the D is unclear. Germline CDR1 SGHRS, CDR2 YFSETQ. The CDR3 is made up of 13 amino acids. CDR3 region: CTSRGSGANVLTF. CDR3 in DNA: TGCACCAGCAGAGGTTCTGGGGCCAACGTCCTGACTTTC. The full variable domain, its missing parts supplied by reference TRBV5-1 and TRBJ2-6, is KAGVTQTPRYLIKTRGQQVTLSCSPISGHRSVSWYQQTPGQGLQFLFEYFSETQRNKGNFPGRFSGRQFSNSRSEMNVSTLELGDSALYLCTSRGSGANVLTFGAGSRLTVL.

This clonotype occurred many times. The chain links TRBV7-2 to TRBJ1-1; no clear D gene. With 5 bases removed from V and 0 bases from J, the gap between germline ends came to 7 bases. Germline lookup yields CDR1 SGHTA and CDR2 FQGNSA. The length of the CDR3 is 13 residues. The CDR3 sequence: CASSPQVNTEAFF. DNA of the CDR3: TGTGCCAGCAGCCCTCAGGTGAACACTGAAGCTTTCTTT.

With respect to this clonotype: This may be a read error, as it is one base from a much larger clone. CDR3 sequence reads: CASQPTGRNTVYF. Written as DNA, the CDR3 is TGTGCCAGCCAACCGACAGGGAGAAACACCGTATATTTT. The V call is TRBV12-3 or TRBV12-4, the J call TRBJ1-3; 7 bases are shared with TRBD1. This CDR3 has 13 residues.

The chain has TRBV7-2 and TRBJ1-2; weak D call: TRBD1 (5 bases). Germline V gene lookup returns CDR1 SGHTA and CDR2 FQGNSA. V lost 5 bases and J lost 7, with 14 bases in between. The CDR3 runs to 13 residues. CDR3 region: CASSTQGWSGYTF. The CDR3 DNA follows: TGTGCCAGCAGCACCCAGGGATGGAGTGGCTACACCTTC.

The rearrangement joins TRBV9 to TRBJ1-1, with 7 bases fitting TRBD1. Germline V gives CDR1 SGDLS, CDR2 YYNGEE. This CDR3 spans 15 amino acids. The J segment lost 0 bases and the V segment lost 3 bases, leaving 5 bases of the junction unmatched. The CDR3 sequence is CASSGQGGMNTEAFF. The CDR3 bases are TGTGCCAGCAGCGGACAGGGTGGGATGAACACTGAAGCTTTCTTT.

This clonotype was observed a handful of times. The chain joins TRBV4-2 to TRBJ1-2, with D unresolved. Between the trimmed V and J ends, which lost 8 bases and 0 bases, there was a span of 10 bases. The germline CDR1 and CDR2 sequences are LGHNA and YNFKEQ. The CDR3 is 13 residues long. CDR3 DNA: TGTGCCAGCTATAACGGGACTAACTATGGCTACACCTTC. Its protein product is CASYNGTNYGYTF.

This clonotype was seen many times. This chain joins TRBV7-9 and TRBJ2-3; D uncertain. The CDR3 is made up of 14 amino acids. Deletions cut 0 bases from V and 4 bases from J, with 8 bases between. Germline V gene sequence: CDR1 SEHNR, CDR2 FQNEAQ (reference sequence). The CDR3 protein is CASSLAQLPDTQYF. CDR3 nucleotide sequence: TGTGCCAGCAGCTTAGCGCAGCTCCCAGATACGCAGTATTTT.

The chain recombines TRBV6-2 or TRBV6-3 with TRBJ2-1; 8 nucleotides align to TRBD2. Germline CDR1 and CDR2: MNHEY and SVGEGT. The CDR3 is 14 amino acids. Trimming removed 7 bases from V and 9 bases from J; junction bases left unmatched: 11. CDR3 coding DNA: TGTGCCAGCACCACAGCGGGACTAGTTGGTGAGCAGTTCTTC. Translated, it gives CASTTAGLVGEQFF.

This chain links TRBV18 with TRBJ2-5; TRBD2 aligns across 9 bases. The CDR3 totals 16 residues. Trimming removed 1 base from V and 5 bases from J; junction bases left unmatched: 8. From germline, CDR1 is KGHSH and CDR2 LQKENI. CDR3 DNA: TGTGCCAGCTCACCACGCCTGGCGGGAGGGGAGGAGACCCAGTACTTC. As protein: CASSPRLAGGEETQYF.

This clonotype was detected ten times or more. V gene TRBV28 combines with J gene TRBJ2-7, with TRBD2 identical over 10 bases. CDR1 MDHEN and CDR2 SYDVKM come from the germline V gene. The CDR3 is 14 amino acids. V was clipped by 8 bases and J by 4 bases; unmatched bases: 8. CDR3 DNA: TGTGCCAGCCGGACTAGCGGTCAAAGGTACGAGCAGTACTTC. It encodes CASRTSGQRYEQYF. The full variable domain, its missing parts supplied by reference TRBV28 and TRBJ2-7, is DVKVTQSSRYLVKRTGEKVFLECVQDMDHENMFWYRQDPGLGLRLIYFSYDVKMKEKGDIPEGYSVSREKKERFSLILESASTNQTSMYLCASRTSGQRYEQYFGPGTRLTVT.

The chain combines TRBV20-1 with TRBJ2-7, with D maybe TRBD2 (5 bases). This CDR3 is built from 13 residues. The germline gives CDR1 DFQATT, CDR2 SNEGSKA (reference sequence). Trimming shortened V by 3 bases and J by 2 bases, and 11 bases separated the two germline ends. For the CDR3, the DNA is TGCAGTGCTAGGTTTCTAGCTCCCTACGAGCAGTACTTC. Its protein product is CSARFLAPYEQYF.

This clonotype has only a few counts. V gene TRBV29-1 combines with J gene TRBJ1-1; 8 nucleotides match TRBD1. V gave up 1 base and J gave up 0 bases; unmatched junction bases: 4. CDR3 length equals 15 residues. The germline gives CDR1 SQVTM, CDR2 ANQGSEA. CDR3 sequence: CSVEVGQGMNTEAFF. The CDR3 DNA reads as TGCAGCGTTGAAGTAGGACAGGGAATGAACACTGAAGCTTTCTTT.

This clonotype came up a few times. The J gene is TRBJ2-1, the V gene TRBV20-1; 8 bases fit TRBD2. The CDR3 is 15 residues long. CDR1 is DFQATT and CDR2 is SNEGSKA in the germline V gene (reference sequence). J was trimmed by 7 bases and V by 2 bases; bases with no gene match: 10. CDR3 bases: TGCAGTGCTAGACCCCCCAGCGGGGGCCGTAATGAGCAGTTCTTC. Its protein product is CSARPPSGGRNEQFF.

This clonotype was seen just once. A much bigger clone sits one base away, suggesting this may be a read error. This sequence joins TRBV30 and TRBJ2-1, with D perhaps TRBD1 (6 bases). The CDR3 is 12 residues long. Trimming left V 5 bases short and J 10 bases short, with 15 bases between. From germline, CDR1 is GTSNPN and CDR2 SVGIG (reference sequence). The CDR3 loop reads CAWVQGPYEQFF. CDR3 DNA sequence: TGTGCCTGGGTACAGGGCCCCTACGAGCAGTTCTTC.

In its sample, this clonotype was seen a few times. V and J are TRBV20-1 and TRBJ1-5, with no clear D. Deletions cut 1 base from V and 6 bases from J, with 13 bases between. The germline gives CDR1 DFQATT, CDR2 SNEGSKA (reference sequence). The CDR3 length is 14 residues. The CDR3 DNA reads as TGCAGTGCTAGAGGGACGACGCCAGGTCAGCCCCAGCATTTT. Its translation: CSARGTTPGQPQHF.

As to this clonotype: One end of the junction is discordant with germline, which a read error may explain. The chain joins TRBV11-2 to TRBJ1-6; D remains unclear. The CDR3 runs to 14 residues. Germline V lookup: CDR1 SGHAT, CDR2 FQNNGV. CDR3 loop: CASSINLSNPPLHF. The CDR3, as DNA: TGTGCCAGCAGCATCAACTTGAGTAATCCACCCCTCCACTTT.

Only a few counts were recorded for this clonotype. The V gene is TRBV20-1, the J gene TRBJ2-7; 7 bases are shared with TRBD1. This CDR3 contains 13 residues. With V trimmed by 8 bases and J by 3 bases, 10 bases remained unmatched. Germline V CDR1 and CDR2: DFQATT, SNEGSKA (reference sequence). The chain's CDR3 is CSFPSDRSYEQYF. DNA of the CDR3: TGCAGTTTCCCGTCGGACAGGAGCTACGAGCAGTACTTC.

This clonotype was observed a few times. The junction departs from germline at one end; a sequencing error may be responsible. V and J are TRBV3-1 and TRBJ2-7; TRBD1 might be the D (6 bases). CDR3 length equals 14 residues. Germline CDR1 and CDR2: LGHDT and YNNKEL (reference sequence). Written as DNA, the CDR3 is TGTGCCAGCAACCAAGGGGGAGTCTCCTACGAGCAGTACTTC. Its protein is CASNQGGVSYEQYF.

This clonotype was recorded at least ten times. V is TRBV18 and J is TRBJ1-2, with D possibly being TRBD1 (6 bases). Trimming took off 8 bases at V and 3 bases at J, with 16 bases between the two ends. Germline V gene data show CDR1 as KGHSH and CDR2 as LQKENI. The CDR3 loop spans 14 amino acids. The CDR3 region has the DNA TGTGCCAGCGGGGGCTCGGTTCGGGACTATGGCTACACCTTC. Translation gives CASGGSVRDYGYTF. The entire variable domain, with the rest obtained from reference TRBV18 and TRBJ1-2, is as follows: NAGVMQNPRHLVRRRGQEARLRCSPMKGHSHVYWYRQLPEEGLKFMVYLQKENIIDESGMPKERFSAEFPKEGPSILRIQQVVRGDSAAYFCASGGSVRDYGYTFGSGTRLTVV.

The rearrangement links TRBV20-1 to TRBJ2-2, with D tentatively TRBD1 or TRBD2 (5 bases each). This CDR3 has 15 residues. V lost 5 bases and J 4 bases, leaving 17 bases between the germline ends. Germline assignment: CDR1 DFQATT and CDR2 SNEGSKA (reference sequence). The CDR3 reads CSAPPGTLGTGELFF. CDR3 coding DNA: TGCAGTGCTCCCCCCGGGACCTTGGGCACCGGGGAGCTGTTTTTT.

In this sample, this clonotype turned up many times. The V gene is TRBV6-2 or TRBV6-3, the J gene TRBJ2-7, with TRBD2 identical over 10 bases. The CDR3 has 14 residues. Per the germline V gene, CDR1 is MNHEY and CDR2 is SVGEGT. With 10 bases clipped from V and 3 bases from J, the junction kept 9 bases outside the gene matches. This CDR3 is CAISRGTSVYEQYF. Written as DNA, the CDR3 is TGTGCCATATCTCGGGGGACTAGCGTCTACGAGCAGTACTTC.